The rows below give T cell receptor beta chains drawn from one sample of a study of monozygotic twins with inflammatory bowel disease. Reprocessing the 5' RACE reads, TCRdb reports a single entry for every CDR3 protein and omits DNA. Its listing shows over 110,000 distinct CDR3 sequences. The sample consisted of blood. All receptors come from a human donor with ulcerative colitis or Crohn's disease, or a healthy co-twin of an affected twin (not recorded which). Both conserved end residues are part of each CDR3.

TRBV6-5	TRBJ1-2	CASSYSNDLGYGYTF
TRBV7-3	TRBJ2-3	CASSRTSGEDTQYF
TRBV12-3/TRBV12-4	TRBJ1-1	CASSLLFESGRGAFF
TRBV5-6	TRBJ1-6	CASSSTGLGNSPLHF
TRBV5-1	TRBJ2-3	CASSLSILEGPTDTQYF
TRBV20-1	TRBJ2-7	CSSLSGSSYEQYF
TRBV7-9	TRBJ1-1	CASSLDSTEAFF
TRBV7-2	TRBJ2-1	CASSFYGTEQFF
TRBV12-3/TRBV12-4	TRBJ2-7	CASSLGGTGGHEQYF
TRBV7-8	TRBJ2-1	CASSRLQGYYNEQFF
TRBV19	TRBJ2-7	CASGQPSYEQYF
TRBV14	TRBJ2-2	CASSQVGGTVNTGELFF
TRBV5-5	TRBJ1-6	CASSPDRGHDNSPLHF
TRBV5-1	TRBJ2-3	CASRPSGTGETQYF
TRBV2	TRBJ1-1	CASSEEIRRNTEAFF
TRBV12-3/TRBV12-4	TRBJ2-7	CASSPQGGRSYEQYF
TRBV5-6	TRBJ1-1	CASKRDGGPEAFF
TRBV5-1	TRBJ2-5	CASSPGSDRLLEETQYF
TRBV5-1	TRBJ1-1	CASSGRQAGEAFF
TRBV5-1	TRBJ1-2	CASSPTGTGGLSGYTF
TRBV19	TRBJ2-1	CASSPSGLAVSYNEQFF
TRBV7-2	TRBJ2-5	CASSLVSQETQYF
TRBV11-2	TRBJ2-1	CASSRTPPLQSSYNEQFF
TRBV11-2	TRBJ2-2	CASSPGTFTGELFF
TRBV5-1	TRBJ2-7	CASSLVGQGFNEQYF
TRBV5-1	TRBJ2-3	CASSFNLAGEADTQYF
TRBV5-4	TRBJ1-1	CASSEISNTEAFF